Following are 3 T cell receptor beta chains from one sample sequenced in a study of control samples from healthy donors and cancer patients. TCRdb's table, derived via immunoSEQ multiplex PCR, lists solely in-frame clones and lacks some. The sample has tens of thousands of clones; about 94% are singletons. The material sequenced was PBMCs. The receptor set was obtained from a woman in her forties or fifties with head and neck cancer.

The chain carries TRBV10-1 and TRBJ2-5, with D tentatively TRBD1 (6 bases). Germline V lookup: CDR1 WNHNN, CDR2 SYGVQD (reference sequence). CDR3 length: 15 amino acids. The ends were cut back, 0 bases at V and 5 bases at J, with 13 bases in the middle. The CDR3 loop reads CASSESSQGMETQYF. The CDR3 DNA is TGCGCCAGCAGTGAGTCAAGTCAGGGGATGGAGACCCAGTACTTC.

V is TRBV18 and J is TRBJ2-1; D is possibly TRBD1 (5 bases). The CDR3 spans 13 residues. V lost 2 bases, J lost 8 bases, and 10 bases lay in between. Germline lookup yields CDR1 KGHSH and CDR2 LQKENI. CDR3 bases: TGTGCCAGCTCACCATGGGTGACAGATGAGCAGTTCTTC. This codes for CASSPWVTDEQFF.

This chain joins TRBV19 and TRBJ2-3, with D unresolved. The germline gives CDR1 LNHDA, CDR2 SQIVND (reference sequence). V lost 4 bases, J lost 4 bases, and 15 bases lay in between. The CDR3 runs 15 residues. The chain's CDR3 is CASSKNSGSADTQYF. DNA for the CDR3: TGTGCCAGTAGTAAAAACAGTGGATCCGCAGATACGCAGTATTTT.